This T cell receptor beta chain stems from a study of blood T cell repertoires in COVID-19. Study context: Samples came from the United States, Italy and Spain, spanning acute and convalescent COVID-19. In each case, the material was cDNA or gDNA derived from T cells, B-cell-depleted T cells, or PBMCs.

This clone was counted only a few times. The germline V gene has CDR1 MNHEY and CDR2 SVGAGI. V lost 7 bases and J lost 4; bases outside the gene matches: 10. The CDR3 sequence is 14 residues long. Authors' analysis steps: Estimated nucleated cell counts came from reference gene primer amplification. Assay: immunoSEQ multiplex PCR; the TCRdb copy retains only in-frame clones and omits some. V and J calls and clone size follow that table, whereas D and trimming were derived from the DNA. Of about 190,000 clones in the sample, approximately 73% are singletons; the top ten hold about a sixth. Across about two dozen US areas, participants ranged in age from about 18 to 89 years.

The sequenced sample was PBMCs or T cells enriched from blood (not recorded which). The source of this sequence is a woman aged 45-60 years with acute COVID-19. The gene calls are TRBV6-5 and TRBJ2-7, with 7 nucleotides matching TRBD1. For the CDR3, the DNA is TGTGCCAGCACCTTGGACAGGCTTCTTTACGAGCAGTACGTC. Translated, it gives CASTLDRLLYEQYV.